This T cell receptor (beta chain) was sequenced for a study of T cell clusters in autoimmune cytopenias. Study-wide findings and caveats: The cluster-lack signature was not seen for secondary cytopenia versus chronic lymphocytic leukemia.

Germline CDR1 is LNHNV and CDR2 is YYDKDF (reference sequence). The CDR3 is made up of 16 amino acids. By frequency, this clonotype registers medium-sized (0.01 to 0.1%). Its antigen is unidentified. TRB rearrangements were amplified by touch-down multiplex PCR with mixed TRB-A/B primers. TCRdb reprocessed the multiplex PCR reads and keeps a single row for each CDR3 protein, giving no DNA. This sample's table reports more than 2,500 distinct CDR3 sequences. TRB was amplified from about 250 ng of peripheral blood genomic DNA per sample. These sequences were also reported in another study, on T cell repertoires in aging, cancer and after chemotherapy. Turning to that study: Across the chemotherapy interval, each cancer cohort showed higher median generation probability, suggesting thymic rebound.

The chain couples TRBV15 to TRBJ1-6; TCRdb's D call of TRBD1 is untestable without DNA. This clonotype originated in a human donor with an autoimmune cytopenia or autoimmune hepatitis (not recorded which). The sequencing input was peripheral blood. The CDR3: CATSTEKGQYNSPLHF.